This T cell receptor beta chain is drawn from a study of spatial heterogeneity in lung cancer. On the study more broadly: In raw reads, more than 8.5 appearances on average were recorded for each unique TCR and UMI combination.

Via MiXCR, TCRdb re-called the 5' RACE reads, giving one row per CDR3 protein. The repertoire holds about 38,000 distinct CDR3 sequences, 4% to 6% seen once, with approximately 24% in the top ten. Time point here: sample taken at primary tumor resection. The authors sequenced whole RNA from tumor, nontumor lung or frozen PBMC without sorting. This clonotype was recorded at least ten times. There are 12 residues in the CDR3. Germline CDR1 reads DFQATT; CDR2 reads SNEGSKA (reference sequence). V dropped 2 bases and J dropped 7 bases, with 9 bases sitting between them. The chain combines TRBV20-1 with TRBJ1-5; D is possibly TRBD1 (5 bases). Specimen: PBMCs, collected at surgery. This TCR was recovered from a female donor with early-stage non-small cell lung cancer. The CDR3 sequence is CSARQGIQPQHF. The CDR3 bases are TGCAGTGCTAGACAGGGTATCCAGCCCCAGCATTTT.